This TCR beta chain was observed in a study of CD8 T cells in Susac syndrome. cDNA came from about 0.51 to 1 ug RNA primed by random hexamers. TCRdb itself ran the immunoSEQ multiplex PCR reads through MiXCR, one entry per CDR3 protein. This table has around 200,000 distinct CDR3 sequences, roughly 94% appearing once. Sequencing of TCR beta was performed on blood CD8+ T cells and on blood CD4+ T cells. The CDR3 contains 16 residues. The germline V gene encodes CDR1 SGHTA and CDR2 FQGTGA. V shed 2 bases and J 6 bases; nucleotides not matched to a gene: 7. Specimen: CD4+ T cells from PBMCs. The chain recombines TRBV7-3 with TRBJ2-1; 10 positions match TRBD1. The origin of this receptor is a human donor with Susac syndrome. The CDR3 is CASSLQPGQGSNEQFF. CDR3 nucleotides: TGTGCCAGCAGCTTACAGCCGGGACAGGGGTCCAATGAGCAGTTCTTC.